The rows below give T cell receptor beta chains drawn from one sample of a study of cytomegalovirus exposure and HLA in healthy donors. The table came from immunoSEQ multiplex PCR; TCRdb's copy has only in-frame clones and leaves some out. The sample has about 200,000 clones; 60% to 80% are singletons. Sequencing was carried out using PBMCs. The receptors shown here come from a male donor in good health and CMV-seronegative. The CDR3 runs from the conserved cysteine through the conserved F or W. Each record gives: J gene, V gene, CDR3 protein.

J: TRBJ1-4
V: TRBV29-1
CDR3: CSVESWDTEKLFF

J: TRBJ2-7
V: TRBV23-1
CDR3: CASSQRDREAYEQYF

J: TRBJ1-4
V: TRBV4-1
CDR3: CASRLNQEKLFF

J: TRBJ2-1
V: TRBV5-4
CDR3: CASSLARGGTYNEQFF

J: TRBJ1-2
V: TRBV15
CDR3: CATSRVLGQGALGYTF

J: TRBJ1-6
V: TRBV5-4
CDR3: CASTLQGDSPLHF

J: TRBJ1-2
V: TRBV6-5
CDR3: CASRRTVPGYTF

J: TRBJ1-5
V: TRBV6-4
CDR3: CASSARQGAGQPQHF

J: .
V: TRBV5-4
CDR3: CASSSDREHEQYF

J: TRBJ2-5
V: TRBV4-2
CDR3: CASSQDGGTGETQYF

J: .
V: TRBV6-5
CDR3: CASSYVAGAYEQYF

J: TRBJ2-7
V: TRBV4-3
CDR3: CASSHRQGLSYEQYF

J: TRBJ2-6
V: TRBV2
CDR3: CASRGGEGTGANVLTF

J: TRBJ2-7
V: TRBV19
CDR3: CASSIDEGTDYEQYF

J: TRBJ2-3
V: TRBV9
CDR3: CASGQKAGGRTDTQYF

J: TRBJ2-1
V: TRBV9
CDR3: CASSVRTGGQGERYNEQFF

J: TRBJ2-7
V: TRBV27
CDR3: CASSPWTSGGPVYEQYF

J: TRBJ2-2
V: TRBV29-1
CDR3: CSVEVQDTGELFF

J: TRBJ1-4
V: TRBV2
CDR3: CASSEAPGRSNEKLFF

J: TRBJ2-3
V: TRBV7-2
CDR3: CASSLERSDTQYF

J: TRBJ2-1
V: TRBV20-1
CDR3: CSARLYNEQFF

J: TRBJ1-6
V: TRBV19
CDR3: CASMSLPYNSPLHF

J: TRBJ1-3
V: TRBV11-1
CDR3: CASRPLDGPGNTIYF

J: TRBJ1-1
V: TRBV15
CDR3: CATSRGRFTSTMNTEAFF

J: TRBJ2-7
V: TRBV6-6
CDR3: CASSRQSTQYF

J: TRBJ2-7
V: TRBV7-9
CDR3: CASSSPSYEQYF

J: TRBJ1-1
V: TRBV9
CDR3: CASSVIGENTEAFF

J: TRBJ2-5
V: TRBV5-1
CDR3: CASSLWGGIETQYF

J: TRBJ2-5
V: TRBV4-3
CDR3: CASSQARDSRETQYF

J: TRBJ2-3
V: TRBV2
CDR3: CASSAQDTQYF

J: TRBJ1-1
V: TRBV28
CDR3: CASSFPGGGTEAFF

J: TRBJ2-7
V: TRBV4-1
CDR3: CASSRSLGTSGSSYEQYF

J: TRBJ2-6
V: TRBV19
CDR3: CASRSLVAGGGANVLTF

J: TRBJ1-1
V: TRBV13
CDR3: CASSYFMGAGTEAFF

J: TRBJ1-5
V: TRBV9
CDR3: CASSPTGTSNQPQHF

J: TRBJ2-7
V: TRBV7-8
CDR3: CASSLTGFSYEQYF

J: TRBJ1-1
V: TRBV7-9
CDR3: CASSLPGTGGKAFF

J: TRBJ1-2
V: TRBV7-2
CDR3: CASSLNQGGYTF

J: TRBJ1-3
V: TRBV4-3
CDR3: CASSRLTGASGNTIYF

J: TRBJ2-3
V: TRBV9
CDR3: CASSVVGASTDTQYF

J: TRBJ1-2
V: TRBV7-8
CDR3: CASSLTGGYTF

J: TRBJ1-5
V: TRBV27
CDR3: CASSLYSQGYSNQPQHF